This is a list of T cell receptor beta chains from one sample in a study of breast tumors, draining lymph nodes, adjacent tissues. TCRdb re-called the multiplex PCR reads with MiXCR, one entry per CDR3 protein. The top ten clones hold around 1.4% of a sample with fewer than 300,000 distinct CDR3 sequences, about 30% of them seen once. Source material: axillary lymph node tissue. The receptors were sampled from a female donor with breast cancer. Some clones in this sample may be carry-over from other donors' samples. The CDR3 runs from the conserved cysteine through the conserved F or W. The order of the fields is clone size, D gene, J gene, V gene, CDR3 DNA, CDR3 protein. A D gene is named only where the DNA matches it firmly. A row's size may be missing; if present it is once, few, many or a size class.

clone size: many; D gene: .; J gene: TRBJ2-6; V gene: TRBV12-3/TRBV12-4; CDR3 DNA: TGTGCCAGCAGTTTCCGGGGGCTGTCTGGGGCCAACGTCCTGACTTTC; CDR3 protein: CASSFRGLSGANVLTF
clone size: many; D gene: .; J gene: TRBJ2-6; V gene: TRBV10-2; CDR3 DNA: TGCGCCAGCAGTAATACAGGGTTGGTAGGGGCCAACGTCCTGACTTTC; CDR3 protein: CASSNTGLVGANVLTF
clone size: many; D gene: .; J gene: TRBJ1-2; V gene: TRBV28; CDR3 DNA: TGTGCCAGCAGTTTTCTCCGCGGCTACACCTTC; CDR3 protein: CASSFLRGYTF
clone size: many; D gene: TRBD2; J gene: TRBJ2-7; V gene: TRBV4-3; CDR3 DNA: TGCGCCAGCAGCCAAGATCGGGGGGATTACGAGCAGTACTTC; CDR3 protein: CASSQDRGDYEQYF
clone size: many; D gene: .; J gene: TRBJ2-7; V gene: TRBV7-8; CDR3 DNA: TGTGCCAGCAGCTTAGTGGGACACGGAAGCTTGGAGCAGTACTTC; CDR3 protein: CASSLVGHGSLEQYF
clone size: once; D gene: TRBD1; J gene: TRBJ1-2; V gene: TRBV7-8; CDR3 DNA: TGTGCCAGCAGCCGCAGGGGGAGAGGAAACACCTTC; CDR3 protein: CASSRRGRGNTF
clone size: .; D gene: TRBD2; J gene: TRBJ2-3; V gene: TRBV2; CDR3 DNA: TGTGCCAGCAGGGAGGTAGCGGGACGGTCCACAGATACGCAGTATTTT; CDR3 protein: CASREVAGRSTDTQYF
clone size: many; D gene: TRBD1; J gene: TRBJ2-7; V gene: TRBV5-8; CDR3 DNA: TGTGCCAGCAGCCTGGGGGACAGATCTTACGAGCAGTACTTC; CDR3 protein: CASSLGDRSYEQYF
clone size: many; D gene: TRBD2; J gene: TRBJ2-3; V gene: TRBV30; CDR3 DNA: TGTGCCTGGAGGGTAGCGGGAGCGGCCACAGATACGCAGTATTTT; CDR3 protein: CAWRVAGAATDTQYF
clone size: .; D gene: TRBD2; J gene: TRBJ2-5; V gene: TRBV6-5; CDR3 DNA: TGTGCCAGCAGTTACGGAGTAGCGGGAGTATACGAGACCCAGTACTTC; CDR3 protein: CASSYGVAGVYETQYF
clone size: .; D gene: TRBD2; J gene: TRBJ2-1; V gene: TRBV20-1; CDR3 DNA: TGCAGTGCTAGTACAACCGGGCTAGCGGCCAATGAGCAGTTCTTC; CDR3 protein: CSASTTGLAANEQFF
clone size: many; D gene: TRBD2; J gene: TRBJ2-3; V gene: TRBV9; CDR3 DNA: TGTGCCAGCAGCGCAACGGGACTAGCGGGTCGAGTGGGCACAGATACGCAGTATTTT; CDR3 protein: CASSATGLAGRVGTDTQYF
clone size: .; D gene: TRBD2; J gene: TRBJ2-3; V gene: TRBV10-3; CDR3 DNA: TGTGCCATCCGAGGGGTAGCGGGACTCACAGATACGCAGTATTTT; CDR3 protein: CAIRGVAGLTDTQYF
clone size: many; D gene: .; J gene: TRBJ2-1; V gene: TRBV4-2; CDR3 DNA: TGTGCCAGCAGCCAAGGCTACTACAATGAGCAGTTCTTC; CDR3 protein: CASSQGYYNEQFF
clone size: many; D gene: TRBD2; J gene: TRBJ2-1; V gene: TRBV19; CDR3 DNA: TGTGCCAGTAGTAAGGCTAGCGGGAGTATCTACAATGAGCAGTTCTTC; CDR3 protein: CASSKASGSIYNEQFF